This T cell receptor beta chain was identified in a study of T-cell memory formation after mild COVID-19. TCRdb independently ran MiXCR on the 5' RACE reads; one entry per CDR3 protein. This table has more than 450,000 distinct CDR3 sequences, over 15% appearing once. Sequences were obtained from PBMCs or a T cell subset sorted from them (not recorded which). The TCR originated in an adult woman who had mild COVID-19 (a few samples of this study predate the infection). Cell type and time point are not known.

Here the CDR3 reads CASTNTGGGRELFF. Written as DNA, the CDR3 is TGTGCCAGCACTAACACAGGAGGCGGCCGGGAGCTGTTTTTT. This sequence joins TRBV27 and TRBJ2-2; either TRBD1 or TRBD2 may supply D (5 bases each). The length of the CDR3 is 14 residues. Per the germline V gene, CDR1 is MNHEY and CDR2 is SMNVEV (reference sequence). Trimming removed 7 bases from V and 9 bases from J, with 18 bases in between.